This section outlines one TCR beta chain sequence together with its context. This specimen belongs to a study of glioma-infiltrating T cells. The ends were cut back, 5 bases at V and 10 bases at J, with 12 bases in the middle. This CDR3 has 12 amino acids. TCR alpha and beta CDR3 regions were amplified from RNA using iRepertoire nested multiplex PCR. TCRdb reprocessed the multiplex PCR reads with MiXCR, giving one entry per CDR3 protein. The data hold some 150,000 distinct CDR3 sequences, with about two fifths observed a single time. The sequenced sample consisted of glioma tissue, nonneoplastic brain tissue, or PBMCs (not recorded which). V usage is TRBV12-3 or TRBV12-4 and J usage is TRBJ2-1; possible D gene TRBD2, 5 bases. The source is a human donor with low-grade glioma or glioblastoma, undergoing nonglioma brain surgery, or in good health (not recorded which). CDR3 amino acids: CASSLRTGEQFF. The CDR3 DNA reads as TGTGCCAGCAGTCTTCGGACTGGCGAGCAGTTCTTC.